This TCR beta chain was captured in a study of blood T cell repertoires in COVID-19. Study summary: The samples span acute and convalescent COVID-19 from the United States, Italy and Spain. The analysed material was cDNA or gDNA that came from T cells, B-cell-depleted T cells, or PBMCs.

Authors' analysis steps: Estimates of nucleated cell counts were drawn from the amplification of reference gene primers. TCRdb's table, derived via immunoSEQ multiplex PCR, lists solely in-frame clones and lacks some. The V and J calls and the clone size are those of that table, but D and trimming were determined from the DNA. Of around 68,000 clones in the sample, around 89% were seen once. With V trimmed by 3 bases and J by 3 bases, 7 bases remained unmatched. The CDR3 extends over 15 amino acids. Germline CDR1 reads SGHVS; CDR2 reads FNYEAQ. Sequencing input: peripheral blood. The chain is built from TRBV7-6 and TRBJ1-2; 7 nucleotides line up with TRBD1. The clonotype originates from a man in his forties or fifties with acute or convalescent COVID-19. The CDR3 nucleotides read TGTGCCAGCAGCTTTGGACAGGATGGTGACTATGGCTACACCTTC. Protein: CASSFGQDGDYGYTF.